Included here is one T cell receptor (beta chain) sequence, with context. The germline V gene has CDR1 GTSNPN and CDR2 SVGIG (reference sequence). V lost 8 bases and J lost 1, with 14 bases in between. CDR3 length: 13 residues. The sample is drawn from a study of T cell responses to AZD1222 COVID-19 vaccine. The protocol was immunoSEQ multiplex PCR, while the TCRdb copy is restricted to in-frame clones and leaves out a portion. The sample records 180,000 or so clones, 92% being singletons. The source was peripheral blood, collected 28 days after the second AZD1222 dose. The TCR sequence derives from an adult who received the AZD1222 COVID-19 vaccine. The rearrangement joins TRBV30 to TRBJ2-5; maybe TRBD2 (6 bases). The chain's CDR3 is CAGGRDTQETQYF. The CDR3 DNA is TGTGCCGGGGGGAGAGACACCCAAGAGACCCAGTACTTC. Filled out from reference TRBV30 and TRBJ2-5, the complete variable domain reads SQTIHQWPATLVQPVGSPLSLECTVEGTSNPNLYWYRQAAGRGLQLLFYSVGIGQISSEVPQNLSASRPQDRQFILSSKKLLLSDSGFYLCAGGRDTQETQYFGPGTRLLVL.